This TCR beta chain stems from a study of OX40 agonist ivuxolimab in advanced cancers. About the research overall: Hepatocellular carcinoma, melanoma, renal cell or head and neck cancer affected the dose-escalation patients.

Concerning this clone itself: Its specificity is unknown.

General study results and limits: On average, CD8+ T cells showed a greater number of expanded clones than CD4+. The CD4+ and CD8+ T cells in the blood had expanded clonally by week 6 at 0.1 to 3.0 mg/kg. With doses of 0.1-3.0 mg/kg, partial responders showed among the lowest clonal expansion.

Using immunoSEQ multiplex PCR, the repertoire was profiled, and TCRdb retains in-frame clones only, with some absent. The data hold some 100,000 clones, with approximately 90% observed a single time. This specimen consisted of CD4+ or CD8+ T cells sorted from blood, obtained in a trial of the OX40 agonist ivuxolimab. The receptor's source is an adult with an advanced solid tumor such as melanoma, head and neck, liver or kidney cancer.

The CDR3 coding sequence is TGCGCCAGCAGCCCCGGACTAGCGGGGGAAGGGTACGAGCAGTACTTC. Amino acid sequence: CASSPGLAGEGYEQYF. The J gene is TRBJ2-7, the V gene TRBV5-1; 13 bases map to TRBD2. J lost 4 bases, V lost 4 bases, and 8 bases had no gene match. Germline assignment: CDR1 SGHRS and CDR2 YFSETQ. This CDR3 region has 16 residues.